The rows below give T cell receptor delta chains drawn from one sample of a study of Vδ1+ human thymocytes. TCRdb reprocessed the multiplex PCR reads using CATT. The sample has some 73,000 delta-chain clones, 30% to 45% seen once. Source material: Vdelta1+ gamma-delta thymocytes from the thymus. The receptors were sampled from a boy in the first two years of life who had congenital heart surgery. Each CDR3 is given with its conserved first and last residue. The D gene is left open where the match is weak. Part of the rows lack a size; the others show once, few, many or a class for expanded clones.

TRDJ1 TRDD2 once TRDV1 TGTGCTCTTGGGGCCCTTCCTCCGCCCGCTGAAATGGGGTACACCGATAAACTCATCTTT CALGALPPPAEMGYTDKLIF
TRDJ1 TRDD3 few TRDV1 TGTGCTCTTGGGGAACTCCGTGGGGCCTGGGGGAGGACCGATAAACTCATCTTT CALGELRGAWGRTDKLIF
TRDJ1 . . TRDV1 TGTGCTCTTGGGGAACTTGGTGAACCGGGGCCACAAGGGGCTCACACCGATAAACTCATCTTT CALGELGEPGPQGAHTDKLIF
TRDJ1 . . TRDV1 TGTGCTTTTGGGGAACTAGTTGACGCGGGCACTTCCTACGAATTCTACTGGGGATTAAAACCTCCACCAACCGATAAACTCATCTTT CAFGELVDAGTSYEFYWGLKPPPTDKLIF
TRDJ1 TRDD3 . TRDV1 TGTGCTCTTGGGGAGAGAGTATTGTCCTACGTCTGGGGGATGGCCTACACCGATAAACTCATCTTT CALGERVLSYVWGMAYTDKLIF
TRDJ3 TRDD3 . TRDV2 TGTGCCTGTGCCACTGGGGGATGGTTCGTGTGGGACACCCGACAGATGTTTTTC CACATGGWFVWDTRQMFF
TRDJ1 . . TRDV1 TGTGCTCTTGGGGAATTCCCCCCCCGGGGGGACCGCACCGATAAACTCATCTTT CALGEFPPRGDRTDKLIF
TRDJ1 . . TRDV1 TGCGCTCTTGGGGAACTCCCTCGCTGCTGTCAACTCATCTTT CALGELPRCCQLIF
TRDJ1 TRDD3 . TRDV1 TGTGCTCTTGGGGAACTCCCGATTGTTTCGCCTTGGACTGGGGGAGAGCCCGATAAACTCATCTTT CALGELPIVSPWTGGEPDKLIF
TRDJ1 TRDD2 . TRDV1 TGTGCTCTTGGGGAACTCCCCCTTCCTCTACTAAGCTGGAGCGATAAACTCATCTTT CALGELPLPLLSWSDKLIF